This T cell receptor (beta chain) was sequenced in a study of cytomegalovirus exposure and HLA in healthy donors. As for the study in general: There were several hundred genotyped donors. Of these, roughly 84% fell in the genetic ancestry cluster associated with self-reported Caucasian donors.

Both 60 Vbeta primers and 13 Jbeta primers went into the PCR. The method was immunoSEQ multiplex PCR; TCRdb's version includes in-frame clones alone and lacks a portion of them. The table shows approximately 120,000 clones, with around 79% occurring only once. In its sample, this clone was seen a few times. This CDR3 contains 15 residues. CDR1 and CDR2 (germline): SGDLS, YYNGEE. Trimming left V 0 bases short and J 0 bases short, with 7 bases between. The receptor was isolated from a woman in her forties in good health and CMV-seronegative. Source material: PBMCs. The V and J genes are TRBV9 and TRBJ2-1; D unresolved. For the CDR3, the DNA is TGTGCCAGCAGCGTAGAGCCGAGCTCCTACAATGAGCAGTTCTTC. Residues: CASSVEPSSYNEQFF.